This T cell receptor (beta chain) comes out of a study of blood T cell repertoires in COVID-19 (dated by TCRdb to about 2020). For the study in its entirety: The collaborator samples originated in the United States, Italy and Spain and spanned the acute and convalescent phases of COVID-19. Where available, HLA class I and class II types were taken from metadata supplied by the sample provider and were not determined by assay-based typing. The repertoires were released in a freely available public database intended as a resource for research on the immune response to SARS-CoV-2. The prospective study material was composed of cDNA or gDNA derived from T cells, B-cell-depleted T cells, or PBMCs. The samples were drawn from two sources: the first 160 participants of the ongoing ImmuneRACE study, and 1,000 to 1,500 subjects contributed by 6 global collaborators. The sample metadata nearly always contained a de-identified subject ID, COVID-19 status, age in years and sex. The dataset comprised deeply sampled blood TCRbeta repertoires from subjects exposed to, actively infected with, or recovered from COVID-19. Here is what the overall study found, with its caveats: Clinical and demographic metadata were provided uncurated, with the amount varying by source and participant.

TCRbeta CDR3 regions were amplified from genomic DNA by means of the immunoSEQ Assay, a bias-controlled multiplex PCR. Per the source publication's procedure: Within the assay, amplification of reference gene primers was used to estimate how many nucleated cells each sample contained. To quantify the absolute abundance of each unique TCRbeta CDR3 rearrangement, sequence reads were collapsed and filtered. For each sample, productive Simpson clonality was calculated as the square root of Simpson's diversity index over productive rearrangements. Not all clones reach the TCRdb copy of this immuneACCESS table, which keeps in-frame sequences only. Checked studies attribute under half of the gap to unresolved V genes and leave the rest unexplained. The V and J calls and clone size are taken from that table; D and trimming were inferred from the DNA. Recorded for this sample are some 150,000 clones; roughly 80% of them occurred a single time. The ten most abundant clones make up 1.5% to 2% of the sample.

Points on this clone: What this receptor recognizes is not known. No clone much larger than this one lies a single base away; base qualities are absent.

CDR1 and CDR2 were assigned from the germline V gene as KGHSH and LQKENI. V is pared back by 3 bases and J by 1 base, with 21 bases lying between the germline termini. The CDR3, cysteine through phenylalanine, is 18 amino acids long. The kept DNA is CDR3 alone, 54 bases in frame from the first base. Participants in the prospective study were enrolled through a virtual design, were aged about 18 to 90 years, and lived in 20 to 30 United States geographic areas. In the prospective study, participants were assigned to cohorts based on the clinical history participants reported in a screening survey and a study questionnaire. A participant counted as exposed if, within 2 weeks of entering the study, that participant had been in contact with someone who had a PCR-confirmed or clinician-diagnosed COVID-19 case. In the prospective study, mobile phlebotomists collected whole blood, serum and a nasopharyngeal or oropharyngeal swab from each participant. Prospective study participants could optionally give additional blood draws and questionnaires over an approximately 2-month period. Before DNA extraction, blood samples from the prospective study were shipped at room temperature or frozen.

The TCR was taken from a woman aged 18 to 35 who had been exposed to COVID-19. This chain joins TRBV18 to TRBJ1-1; a tentative D call is TRBD1 (6 bases match). Material for sequencing was PBMCs or T cells enriched from blood (not recorded which). The nucleotide sequence reads TGTGCCAGCTCACCGACTCGGGGCAGGGGAACCGAGAACACTGAAGCTTTCTTT. It is translated as CASSPTRGRGTENTEAFF. Joined to the reference TRBV18 and TRBJ1-1 proteins, this CDR3 gives the full variable domain: NAGVMQNPRHLVRRRGQEARLRCSPMKGHSHVYWYRQLPEEGLKFMVYLQKENIIDESGMPKERFSAEFPKEGPSILRIQQVVRGDSAAYFCASSPTRGRGTENTEAFFGQGTRLTVV.